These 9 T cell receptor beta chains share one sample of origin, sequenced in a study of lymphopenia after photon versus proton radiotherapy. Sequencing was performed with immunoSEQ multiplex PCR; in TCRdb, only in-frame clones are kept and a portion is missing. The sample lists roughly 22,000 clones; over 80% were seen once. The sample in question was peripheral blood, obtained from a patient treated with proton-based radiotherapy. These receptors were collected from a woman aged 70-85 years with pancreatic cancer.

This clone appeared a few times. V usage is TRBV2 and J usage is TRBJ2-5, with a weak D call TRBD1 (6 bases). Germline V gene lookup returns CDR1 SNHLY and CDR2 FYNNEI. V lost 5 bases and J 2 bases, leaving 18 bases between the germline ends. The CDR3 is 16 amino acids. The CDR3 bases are TGTGCCAGCAGTCCCCAGGGGTTGGGGCCACAAGAGACCCAGTACTTC. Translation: CASSPQGLGPQETQYF. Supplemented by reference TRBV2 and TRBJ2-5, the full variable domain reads EPEVTQTPSHQVTQMGQEVILRCVPISNHLYFYWYRQILGQKVEFLVSFYNNEISEKSEIFDDQFSVERPDGSNFTLKIRSTKLEDSAMYFCASSPQGLGPQETQYFGPGTRLLVL.

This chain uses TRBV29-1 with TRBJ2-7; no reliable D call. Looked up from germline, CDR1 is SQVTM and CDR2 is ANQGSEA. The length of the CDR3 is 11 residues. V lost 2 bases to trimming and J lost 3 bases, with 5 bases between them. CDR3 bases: TGCAGCGTTGAACAGTACTACGAGCAGTACTTC. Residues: CSVEQYYEQYF.

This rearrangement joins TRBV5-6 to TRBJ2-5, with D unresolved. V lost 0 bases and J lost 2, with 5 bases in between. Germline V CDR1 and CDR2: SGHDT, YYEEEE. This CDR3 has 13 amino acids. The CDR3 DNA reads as TGTGCCAGCAGCTTGGACTTACAAGAGACCCAGTACTTC. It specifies CASSLDLQETQYF.

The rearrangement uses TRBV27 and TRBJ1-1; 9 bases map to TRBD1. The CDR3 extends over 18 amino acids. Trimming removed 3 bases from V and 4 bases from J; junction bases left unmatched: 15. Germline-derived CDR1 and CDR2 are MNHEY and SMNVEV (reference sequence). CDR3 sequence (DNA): TGTGCCAGCAGTTTGCTCTCTCCGGGACAGGGAGGAGGCACTGAAGCTTTCTTT. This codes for CASSLLSPGQGGGTEAFF.

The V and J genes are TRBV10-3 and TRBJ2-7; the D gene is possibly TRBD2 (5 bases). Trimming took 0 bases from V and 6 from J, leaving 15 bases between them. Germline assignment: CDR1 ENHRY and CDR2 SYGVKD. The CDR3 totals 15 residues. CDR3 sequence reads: CAISESDSGSAEQYF. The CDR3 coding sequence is TGTGCCATCAGTGAGTCAGATTCGGGATCGGCCGAGCAGTACTTC.

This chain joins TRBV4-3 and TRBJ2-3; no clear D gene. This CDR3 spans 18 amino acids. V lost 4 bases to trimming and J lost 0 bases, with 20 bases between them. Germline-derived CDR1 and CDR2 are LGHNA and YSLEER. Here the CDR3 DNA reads TGCGCCAGCAGCCCCTTTATAACTCGTTCGGAAAGCACAGATACGCAGTATTTT. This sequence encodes CASSPFITRSESTDTQYF.

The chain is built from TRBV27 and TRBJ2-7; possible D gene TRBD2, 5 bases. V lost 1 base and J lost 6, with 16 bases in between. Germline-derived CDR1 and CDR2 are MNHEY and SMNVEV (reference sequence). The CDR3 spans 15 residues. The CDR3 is CASSLLSGGESEQYF. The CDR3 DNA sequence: TGTGCCAGCAGTTTATTGAGCGGCGGAGAGAGCGAGCAGTACTTC.

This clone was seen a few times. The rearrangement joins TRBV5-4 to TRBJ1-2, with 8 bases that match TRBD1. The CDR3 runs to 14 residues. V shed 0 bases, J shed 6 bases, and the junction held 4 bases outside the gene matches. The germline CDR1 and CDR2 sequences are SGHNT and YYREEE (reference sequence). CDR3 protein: CASSLGATGDGYTF. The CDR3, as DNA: TGTGCCAGCAGCTTGGGGGCGACAGGGGATGGCTACACCTTC.

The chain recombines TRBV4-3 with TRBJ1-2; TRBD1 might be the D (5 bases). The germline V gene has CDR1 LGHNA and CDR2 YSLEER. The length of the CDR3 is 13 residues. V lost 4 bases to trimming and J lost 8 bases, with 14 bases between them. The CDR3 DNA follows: TGCGCCAGCAGCCCTCAGGGAGTAGAGGGCTACACCTTC. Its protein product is CASSPQGVEGYTF.